This T cell receptor (beta chain) is drawn from a study of identical twins. Template switching introduced a universal primer site, and the cDNA bore unique molecular identifiers. TCRdb re-called the 5' RACE reads through MiXCR, storing one row per CDR3 protein. The data contain more than 600,000 distinct CDR3 sequences, 18% of them singletons. This clonotype was observed many times. Its specificity is not known. Study observations and caveats: These conclusions were based on statistical analysis (cross-sectional, not following the same donors).

Germline V CDR1 and CDR2: LGHNA, YSLEER. This CDR3 contains 14 residues. Trimming shortened V by 3 bases and J by 4 bases, and 13 bases separated the two germline ends. The sample was also reused in another study, on T cells expressing NK-cell markers. Turning to that study: Among several donors, these clonotypes also ranked first in the CD3+CD56-NKG2C+ fraction.

Sequencing was performed on PBMCs. This chain uses TRBV4-3 with TRBJ2-7; D tentatively reads TRBD1 or TRBD2 (7 bases each). This TCR came from a woman aged 18-29 years in good health. The DNA of the CDR3 is TGCGCCAGCAGCCAGGGAGGGGGCGGATACGAGCAGTACTTC. Residues: CASSQGGGGYEQYF.